The 3 T cell receptor beta chains in this list originate from one sample, sequenced in a study of blood T cells in healthy people across ages. A second about 7 to 11 cycle PCR used barcoded and J-beta primers. Using its own MiXCR run on the 5' RACE reads, TCRdb lists one record per CDR3 protein. The sample lists roughly 1,500,000 distinct CDR3 sequences, approximately 40% occurring once. Source material: blood. The receptors derive from a woman between 18 and 30 years old in good health.

J is TRBJ1-1 and V is TRBV15, with a weak D call TRBD1 (6 bases). The CDR3 is made up of 16 amino acids. Trimming removed 3 bases from V and 4 bases from J, with 18 bases in between. Germline V gives CDR1 LNHNV, CDR2 YYDKDF (reference sequence). Here the CDR3 reads CATSSPGTFWATEAFF. The CDR3 coding sequence is TGTGCCACCAGCAGTCCCGGGACATTTTGGGCCACTGAAGCTTTCTTT.

The table lists this clonotype with a few counts. V is TRBV6-5 and J is TRBJ1-2, with 9 bases matching TRBD1. CDR1 and CDR2 (germline): MNHEY, SVGAGI. With V trimmed by 7 bases and J by 7 bases, 13 bases remained unmatched. The CDR3 runs 15 residues. In nucleotides, the CDR3 is TGTGCCAGCAACTCTTACTCCGGGACAGGGTCTGGCTACACCTTC. Translated: CASNSYSGTGSGYTF.

The gene calls are TRBV5-1 and TRBJ1-1; D gene uncertain. This CDR3 contains 13 residues. CDR1 and CDR2 from the germline V gene are SGHRS and YFSETQ. Trimming shortened V by 1 base and J by 3 bases, and 7 bases separated the two germline ends. CDR3 sequence: CASSLHTHTEAFF. The CDR3 DNA reads TGCGCCAGCAGCTTGCATACACACACTGAAGCTTTCTTT. Using reference TRBV5-1 and TRBJ1-1 for the parts outside the CDR3, the full variable domain is KAGVTQTPRYLIKTRGQQVTLSCSPISGHRSVSWYQQTPGQGLQFLFEYFSETQRNKGNFPGRFSGRQFSNSRSEMNVSTLELGDSALYLCASSLHTHTEAFFGQGTRLTVV.